The T cell receptor gamma chain described here comes from a study of gammadelta T cells in human blood. Both ends counted, the CDR3 spans 31 residues. TCRdb reran clone calling via CATT on the RT-PCR reads. The table has more than 250 gamma-chain clones, approximately 11% seen once. Overall study findings and caveats: Microbial exposure appeared to drive polyclonal γδ T cell expansion after birth.

In this sample, this clone is large. Antigen specificity is unknown. It is unclear where the CDR3 begins or ends on the DNA, so no DNA is shown, and the CDR3 is as TCRdb lists it. Distinct nucleotide sequences in the sample also encode this CDR3. The receptor was derived from a newborn. The J gene has no call, while the V gene is TRGV10. TRGV10 is labeled an ORF, and its function is uncertain. Sequenced material: non-Vgamma9Vdelta2 gamma-delta T cells from cord blood. The CDR3 spells CAAWDEVIIRNSLAVEQHWLSQVSIGRIQHF.